These 18 T cell receptor beta chains came from one sample sequenced in a study of cytomegalovirus exposure and HLA in healthy donors. PCR used 60 Vbeta primers and 13 Jbeta primers. Profiling relied on immunoSEQ multiplex PCR, and the TCRdb table lists in-frame clones only, not all of them. The sample shows about 170,000 clones, approximately 80% of them seen only once. The sample comprised PBMCs. The receptor set was obtained from a woman in her forties or fifties in good health and CMV-seropositive.

The V gene is TRBV9, the J gene TRBJ2-7; TRBD2 aligns across 7 bases. The V segment lost 0 bases and the J segment 3 bases; nucleotides outside the gene matches: 6. Looked up from germline, CDR1 is SGDLS and CDR2 is YYNGEE. There are 15 residues in the CDR3. The CDR3 DNA sequence: TGTGCCAGCAGCGTAGGCTCGGGAGGAAGCTACGAGCAGTACTTC. Translation gives CASSVGSGGSYEQYF. Variable domain in full (rest from reference TRBV9 and TRBJ2-7): DSGVTQTPKHLITATGQRVTLRCSPRSGDLSVYWYQQSLDQGLQFLIQYYNGEERAKGNILERFSAQQFPDLHSELNLSSLELGDSALYFCASSVGSGGSYEQYFGPGTRLTVT.

Worth noting for this clone: The junction departs from the called germline gene at one end, perhaps through a read error. The chain employs TRBV7-9 and TRBJ1-6, with TRBD1 as a possible D gene (5 bases). The germline CDR1 and CDR2 sequences are SEHNR and FQNEAQ (reference sequence). The CDR3 has 14 amino acids. This CDR3 is CSSTIGGDNSPLHF. The CDR3 nucleotides read TGTTCCAGCACCATTGGGGGGGATAATTCACCCCTCCACTTT.

This sequence joins TRBV10-3 and TRBJ1-2; no clear D. CDR1 ENHRY and CDR2 SYGVKD come from the germline V gene. Trimming took off 6 bases at V and 0 bases at J, with 17 bases between the two ends. The CDR3 covers 16 residues. The CDR3 loop reads CAIRFDLLNSNYGYTF. The CDR3 nucleotides are TGTGCCATCAGATTCGACTTACTTAATTCTAACTATGGCTACACCTTC.

This chain uses TRBV7-9 with TRBJ1-1; D not resolved. This CDR3 has 13 amino acids. The germline gives CDR1 SEHNR, CDR2 FQNEAQ (reference sequence). The V end lost 4 bases, the J end lost 1 base, and 7 bases lay between the germline ends. The CDR3 DNA follows: TGTGCCAGCAGCTATTACAGGAACACTGAAGCTTTCTTT. This encodes CASSYYRNTEAFF.

The V and J genes are TRBV5-1 and TRBJ2-7; TRBD2 aligns across 15 bases. The germline V gene encodes CDR1 SGHRS and CDR2 YFSETQ. Losses at the gene ends were 4 bases for V and 6 bases for J; bases not matched to a gene: 5. CDR3 size: 15 residues. The CDR3 DNA sequence: TGCGCCAGCAGCCCGGGACTAGCGGGGGGTTCCGAGCAGTACTTC. Translating gives CASSPGLAGGSEQYF.

This clone was seen more than once but under ten times. The junction differs from germline at one of its ends, possibly a read error. This same CDR3 is encoded by further DNA sequences in the sample. The chain is built from TRBV18 and TRBJ2-6, with 8 bases fitting TRBD1. This CDR3 spans 17 amino acids. Germline V gives CDR1 KGHSH, CDR2 LQKENI. For the CDR3, the DNA is TGTGCCAGCTCCCCACGGACAGGGAGCTCTGGGGCCAACGTCCTGACTTTC. It translates to CASSPRTGSSGANVLTF.

The chain is built from TRBV30 and TRBJ1-6; no clear D. V was shortened by 4 bases and J by 10 bases, with 14 bases between the two germline ends. The CDR3 totals 13 residues. Germline CDR1 reads GTSNPN; CDR2 reads SVGIG (reference sequence). CDR3 sequence reads: CAWTLTAGSPLHF. CDR3 bases: TGTGCCTGGACTCTTACCGCGGGATCACCCCTCCACTTT.

The chain has TRBV19 and TRBJ2-4; D gene ambiguous. This CDR3 is 14 amino acids long. Germline CDR1 reads LNHDA; CDR2 reads SQIVND (reference sequence). Trimming cost V 3 bases and J 0 bases, with 6 bases left between them. CDR3 sequence reads: CASSIQLAKNIQYF. Here the CDR3 DNA reads TGTGCCAGTAGTATTCAACTAGCCAAAAACATTCAGTACTTC. The variable domain in full, completed from reference TRBV19 and TRBJ2-4, reads DGGITQSPKYLFRKEGQNVTLSCEQNLNHDAMYWYRQDPGQGLRLIYYSQIVNDFQKGDIAEGYSVSREKKESFPLTVTSAQKNPTAFYLCASSIQLAKNIQYFGAGTRLSVL.

J is TRBJ2-7 and V is TRBV27, with a weak D call TRBD1 (6 bases). Germline V gene data show CDR1 as MNHEY and CDR2 as SMNVEV (reference sequence). Trimming took off 4 bases at V and 3 bases at J, with 16 bases between the two ends. The CDR3 length is 15 residues. CDR3 protein: CASSSVGGSGYEQYF. CDR3 coding DNA: TGTGCCAGCAGTTCGGTAGGGGGATCGGGCTACGAGCAGTACTTC.

The chain couples TRBV2 to TRBJ2-7; a weak D match, TRBD2 (5 bases). The CDR3 contains 14 residues. Germline CDR1 reads SNHLY; CDR2 reads FYNNEI. V lost 8 bases, J lost 2 bases, and 16 bases lay in between. The CDR3 loop reads CASARSQRTYEQYF. CDR3 in DNA: TGTGCCAGCGCCAGGTCCCAGCGGACCTACGAGCAGTACTTC.

This rearrangement joins TRBV19 to TRBJ1-1, with no clear D. CDR3 length: 14 residues. Germline CDR1 LNHDA, CDR2 SQIVND (reference sequence). V was trimmed by 2 bases and J by 0 bases, leaving 7 bases between them. CDR3 in amino acids: CASSILTMNTEAFF. For the CDR3, the DNA is TGTGCCAGTAGTATACTGACAATGAACACTGAAGCTTTCTTT.

The chain couples TRBV19 to TRBJ1-2; D is possibly TRBD1 (5 bases). Trimming left V 3 bases short and J 7 bases short, with 9 bases between. Germline-derived CDR1 and CDR2 are LNHDA and SQIVND (reference sequence). This CDR3 is built from 12 residues. CDR3 DNA sequence: TGTGCCAGTAGTATCGGGGACTCTGGCTACACCTTC. Its translation: CASSIGDSGYTF.

The chain joins TRBV28 to TRBJ1-6, with 7 bases aligning to TRBD1. The CDR3 consists of 16 residues. The junction had 10 bases not matched to a gene; V was cut back by 3 bases and J by 8 bases. Germline assignment: CDR1 MDHEN and CDR2 SYDVKM. Here the CDR3 DNA reads TGTGCCAGCAGTTTTGGGTTGGACAGGACCTATTCACCCCTCCACTTT. Translating gives CASSFGLDRTYSPLHF.

The genes are TRBV11-2 and TRBJ2-1; D remains ambiguous. Germline CDR1 and CDR2: SGHAT and FQNNGV. Trimming removed 3 bases from V and 10 bases from J, with 16 bases in between. CDR3 size: 14 residues. The CDR3 bases are TGTGCCAGCAGCTTGGCCATCGTGTCAAACGAGCAGTTCTTC. Translation: CASSLAIVSNEQFF.

The chain links TRBV9 to TRBJ2-7; 7 nucleotides align to TRBD1. V was pared by 4 bases and J by 0 bases, with 13 bases of the junction left unmatched. Germline V gene lookup returns CDR1 SGDLS and CDR2 YYNGEE. This CDR3 contains 17 residues. The CDR3 is CASSNRPDRVASYEQYF. The CDR3 DNA reads as TGTGCCAGCAGCAACCGCCCCGACAGGGTGGCCTCCTACGAGCAGTACTTC. The full variable domain, rest sourced from reference TRBV9 and TRBJ2-7, is DSGVTQTPKHLITATGQRVTLRCSPRSGDLSVYWYQQSLDQGLQFLIQYYNGEERAKGNILERFSAQQFPDLHSELNLSSLELGDSALYFCASSNRPDRVASYEQYFGPGTRLTVT.

The gene calls are TRBV5-5 and TRBJ2-7, with 7 bases matching TRBD1. The CDR3 sequence is 14 residues long. CDR1 and CDR2 from the germline V gene are SGHKS and YYEKEE (reference sequence). The junction had 9 bases not matched to a gene; V was cut back by 4 bases and J by 5 bases. The CDR3 DNA reads TGTGCCAGCAGCCCACAGGGGACGGTCGACGAGCAGTACTTC. The encoded protein is CASSPQGTVDEQYF.

The V gene is TRBV5-1, the J gene TRBJ2-2, with D perhaps matching TRBD2 (6 bases). The length of the CDR3 is 16 residues. The germline V gene has CDR1 SGHRS and CDR2 YFSETQ. V was pared by 4 bases and J by 0 bases, with 13 bases between. CDR3 DNA: TGCGCCAGCAGCAATACCGGGGGACCGAACACCGGGGAGCTGTTTTTT. Its protein product is CASSNTGGPNTGELFF.

The chain employs TRBV7-8 and TRBJ1-1, with a possible D match to TRBD1 (6 bases). The germline V gene encodes CDR1 SGHVS and CDR2 FQNEAQ. V was clipped by 8 bases and J by 4 bases, with 20 bases between them. The CDR3 covers 15 residues. CDR3 sequence: CASSGSGGAPTEAFF. The CDR3 DNA follows: TGTGCCAGCTCCGGGAGCGGGGGGGCACCCACTGAAGCTTTCTTT.